A single T cell receptor beta chain is shown here with its context. This sample also contains other DNA sequences that code for the same CDR3. V was shortened by 5 bases and J by 3 bases, with 8 bases between the two germline ends. This CDR3 is 12 amino acids long. The germline CDR1 and CDR2 sequences are SGHTA and FQGTGA. These data originate in a study of control samples from healthy donors and cancer patients. The assay was immunoSEQ multiplex PCR, and TCRdb's table has in-frame clones only and misses some. This sample has roughly 100,000 clones, with 83% found just once. The J gene is TRBJ2-7, the V gene TRBV7-3; D is unclear. Input material: blood. The receptor's source is a woman aged 45-65 years in good health. CDR3 bases: TGTGCCAGCAGCCCGGACGGCTACGAGCAGTACTTC. This gives the protein CASSPDGYEQYF.